A selection of T cell receptor beta chains follows, all from one sample in a study of molecular identifiers for immune sequencing clone quantification. TCRdb itself ran the PCR reads through MiXCR, one entry per CDR3 protein. The sample carries roughly 93,000 distinct CDR3 sequences, approximately 25% recorded once. Source material: naive CD8+ T cells from blood, with Jurkat cell RNA spiked in. The receptors originated from a human donor in good health. Some libraries in this study had Jurkat cell RNA spiked in. Each CDR3 is given with its conserved first and last residue. The order of the fields is CDR3 DNA, CDR3 protein, D gene, clone size, CDR3 length, J gene, V gene. The D gene is left open where the match is weak. Expanded clones are given a class, and other clones once, few, many or no size at all.

DNA: TGTGCCAGCAGCATCGACAGGGCCACTGAAGCTTTCTTT
CDR3: CASSIDRATEAFF
D: TRBD1
size: many
length: 13
J: TRBJ1-1
V: TRBV7-3

DNA: TGTGCCAGCACTCCCACGGCGCCTAATCAGCCCCAGCATTTT
CDR3: CASTPTAPNQPQHF
D: -
size: many
length: 14
J: TRBJ1-5
V: TRBV6-2/TRBV6-3

DNA: TGTGCCAGCAGTTTTGGGGCCGCCAAAAACATTCAGTACTTC
CDR3: CASSFGAAKNIQYF
D: -
size: many
length: 14
J: TRBJ2-4
V: TRBV12-3/TRBV12-4

DNA: TGTGCCGGCAGTTTATCGTCGGACGACACAGATACGCAGTATTTT
CDR3: CAGSLSSDDTDTQYF
D: -
size: -
length: 15
J: TRBJ2-3
V: TRBV27

DNA: TGTGCCAGCAGTGAACGGCGGGACATTCATAAAGAGACCCAGTACTTC
CDR3: CASSERRDIHKETQYF
D: -
size: -
length: 16
J: TRBJ2-5
V: TRBV6-1

DNA: TGTGCCAGCAGCCAAGCGACGGTAGACACCGGGACAGTAACCTACGAGCAGTACTTC
CDR3: CASSQATVDTGTVTYEQYF
D: TRBD1
size: few
length: 19
J: TRBJ2-7
V: TRBV3-1

DNA: TGTGCCAGCAGTTACTCGAACGCGTGGGGCGGTATGAACACTGAAGCTTTCTTT
CDR3: CASSYSNAWGGMNTEAFF
D: -
size: once
length: 18
J: TRBJ1-1
V: TRBV6-2/TRBV6-3

DNA: TGTGCCAGCAGCCCCCCGGGACTAGCCTACGAGCAGTACTTC
CDR3: CASSPPGLAYEQYF
D: TRBD2
size: many
length: 14
J: TRBJ2-7
V: TRBV7-9

DNA: TGTGCCACCAGTGATCACAAAGACAGGGGAGAGGGCAATCAGCCCCAGCATTTT
CDR3: CATSDHKDRGEGNQPQHF
D: TRBD1
size: many
length: 18
J: TRBJ1-5
V: TRBV24-1

DNA: TGCGCCAGCAGCTTGGAGTCAGGGATGAACACTGAAGCTTTCTTT
CDR3: CASSLESGMNTEAFF
D: -
size: many
length: 15
J: TRBJ1-1
V: TRBV5-1